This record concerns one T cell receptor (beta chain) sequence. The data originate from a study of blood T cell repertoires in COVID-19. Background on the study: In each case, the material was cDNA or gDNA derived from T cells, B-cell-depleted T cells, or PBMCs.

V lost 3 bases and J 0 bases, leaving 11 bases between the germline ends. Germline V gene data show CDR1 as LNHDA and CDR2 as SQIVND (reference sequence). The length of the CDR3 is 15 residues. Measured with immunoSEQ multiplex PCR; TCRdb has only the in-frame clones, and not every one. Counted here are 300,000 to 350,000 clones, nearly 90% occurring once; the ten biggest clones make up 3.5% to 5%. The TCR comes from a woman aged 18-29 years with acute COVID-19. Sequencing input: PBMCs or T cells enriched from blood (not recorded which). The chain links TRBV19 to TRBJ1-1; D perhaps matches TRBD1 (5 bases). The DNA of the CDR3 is TGTGCCAGTAGTATCTCGACAGTTATGAACACTGAAGCTTTCTTT. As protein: CASSISTVMNTEAFF.